This entry lists 30 T cell receptor beta chains sequenced from one sample in a study of CD8+ T cells in alopecia areata. Following extraction, RNA underwent reverse transcription to cDNA, which served as the sequencing template. Measured with immunoSEQ multiplex PCR; TCRdb has only the in-frame clones, and not every one. In the table there are 90,000 to 100,000 clones, roughly two thirds of which are singletons. Treatment described: oral pan-JAK inhibitor, 5-10 mg twice daily. Source: CD8+ T cells sorted from blood, taken at week 4, from a patient treated with tofacitinib. These receptors all stem from a human donor with alopecia areata.

This sequence joins TRBV4-1 and TRBJ2-5; TRBD2 is a possible D gene (6 bases). Near its end, the DNA agrees better with TRBJ2-7, so the J call may be wrong. CDR3 size: 14 residues. Germline CDR1 is MGHRA and CDR2 is YSYEKL. The CDR3: CASSQGAGTVEQYF. As DNA, the CDR3 is TGCGCCAGCAGCCAAGGGGCGGGGACGGTCGAGCAGTACTTC.

This clone was counted only a few times. The chain has TRBV27 and TRBJ2-5; no definite D call. V lost 9 bases and J lost 14, with 19 bases in between. Germline V CDR1 and CDR2: MNHEY, SMNVEV (reference sequence). This CDR3 is built from 11 residues. CDR3 DNA sequence: TGTGCCAGTCCCTCCGGAAGTGGAGAATACTTC. Translated: CASPSGSGEYF.

This clone came up once. The chain combines TRBV4-1 with TRBJ2-7, with D possibly TRBD2 on 6 matching bases. Trimming removed 4 bases from V and 4 bases from J, with 14 bases in between. The germline gives CDR1 MGHRA, CDR2 YSYEKL. This CDR3 spans 14 amino acids. In DNA, the CDR3 is TGCGCCAGCAGCCTCGGGGGTTCGGCGTACGAGCAGTACTTC. This gives the protein CASSLGGSAYEQYF.

The chain carries TRBV4-1 and TRBJ1-5; tentative D call: TRBD1 (5 bases). Germline-derived CDR1 and CDR2 are MGHRA and YSYEKL. The V end was cut by 4 bases, the J end by 6 bases, with 13 bases between. The CDR3 is made up of 14 amino acids. This CDR3 is CASSPGPGGQPQHF. CDR3 sequence (DNA): TGCGCCAGCAGCCCGGGCCCTGGGGGTCAGCCCCAGCATTTT.

The chain links TRBV4-3 to TRBJ2-7; tentative D call: TRBD2 (5 bases). This CDR3 is 15 amino acids long. V dropped 0 bases and J dropped 1 base, with 10 bases sitting between them. From germline, CDR1 is LGHNA and CDR2 YSLEER. The CDR3 here is CASSQDQGSSYEQYF. The CDR3 DNA reads as TGCGCCAGCAGCCAAGATCAAGGGAGTTCCTACGAGCAGTACTTC.

The rearrangement links TRBV27 to TRBJ2-1; 13 nucleotides line up with TRBD2. Losses at the gene ends were 2 bases for V and 8 bases for J; bases not matched to a gene: 6. CDR3 length equals 16 residues. Germline V gives CDR1 MNHEY, CDR2 SMNVEV (reference sequence). The CDR3 coding sequence is TGTGCCAGCAGTTTAGGACTAGCGGGGGTTCGAGATGAGCAGTTCTTC. This gives the protein CASSLGLAGVRDEQFF.

The V gene is TRBV4-3, the J gene TRBJ2-5, with 9 bases lining up with TRBD1. The CDR3 is 15 amino acids. The germline V gene encodes CDR1 LGHNA and CDR2 YSLEER. With 3 bases clipped from V and 4 bases from J, the junction kept 6 bases outside the gene matches. DNA of the CDR3: TGCGCCAGCAGCCAGACAGGGGGACCAGGAGAGACCCAGTACTTC. It codes for CASSQTGGPGETQYF.

In the case of this clone: The sample has other DNA sequences that encode this CDR3 too. The rearrangement uses TRBV28 and TRBJ2-1; unclear D gene. Germline values: CDR1 MDHEN, CDR2 SYDVKM. The CDR3 is 12 residues long. V lost 4 bases to trimming and J lost 4 bases, with 5 bases between them. The CDR3 DNA reads as TGTGCCAGCAGTTCACGATACAATGAGCAGTTCTTC. Translated: CASSSRYNEQFF.

This clone was detected only once. In DNA form, the CDR3 reads TGTGCCAGCAGTGAATCGGTGGTCGGGGAGCTGTTTTTT. Translated: CASSESVVGELFF. The chain couples TRBV25-1 to TRBJ2-2; unclear D gene. Germline CDR1 MGHDK, CDR2 SYGVNS. The V end lost 1 base, the J end lost 7 bases, and 7 bases lay between the germline ends. This CDR3 has 13 residues.

This chain uses TRBV29-1 with TRBJ2-1; D is possibly TRBD1 (5 bases). CDR3 length: 13 residues. In germline, CDR1 is SQVTM, CDR2 ANQGSEA. The germline V and J ends were trimmed by 8 bases and 3 bases, with 14 bases remaining between them. The CDR3 sequence is CSYIMDNYNEQFF. CDR3 nucleotide sequence: TGCAGCTATATCATGGACAACTACAATGAGCAGTTCTTC.

This chain connects TRBV5-1 to TRBJ2-3; no definite D call. The CDR3 runs 14 residues. Trimming pared 0 bases from V and 1 base from J, leaving 6 bases between. In germline, CDR1 is SGHRS, CDR2 YFSETQ. CDR3: CASSLAQGTDTQYF. The CDR3 region has the DNA TGCGCCAGCAGCTTGGCGCAGGGCACAGATACGCAGTATTTT.

This clone was found a few times. This chain uses TRBV29-1 with TRBJ1-1; no clear D gene. Germline lookup yields CDR1 SQVTM and CDR2 ANQGSEA. Trimming cost V 2 bases and J 6 bases, with 16 bases left between them. The CDR3 has 14 residues. CDR3 protein: CSVESNEMLAEAFF. As DNA, the CDR3 is TGCAGCGTTGAATCAAACGAGATGTTGGCTGAAGCTTTCTTT.

This chain links TRBV27 with TRBJ2-3, with D uncertain. Trimming left V 4 bases short and J 4 bases short, with 6 bases between. There are 12 residues in the CDR3. Germline V gives CDR1 MNHEY, CDR2 SMNVEV (reference sequence). The CDR3 DNA sequence: TGTGCCAGCAGTTCCTCCCCAGATACGCAGTATTTT. Its translation: CASSSSPDTQYF.

J is TRBJ1-1 and V is TRBV27; unclear D gene. The ends were cut back, 5 bases at V and 1 base at J, with 14 bases in the middle. Germline values: CDR1 MNHEY, CDR2 SMNVEV (reference sequence). The CDR3 is 15 residues long. CDR3 in amino acids: CASSISAGGNTEAFF. The CDR3 nucleotides read TGTGCCAGCAGTATTTCTGCGGGCGGGAACACTGAAGCTTTCTTT.

This sequence joins TRBV29-1 and TRBJ2-7; D is undetermined. Germline values: CDR1 SQVTM, CDR2 ANQGSEA. This CDR3 region has 12 residues. Trimming left V 8 bases short and J 2 bases short, with 13 bases between. CDR3 DNA sequence: TGCAGCTTCATCAGGAGTCCCTACGAGCAGTACTTC. Residues: CSFIRSPYEQYF.

The rearrangement links TRBV30 to TRBJ2-7; 7 bases fit TRBD1. Losses at the gene ends were 1 base for V and 3 bases for J; bases not matched to a gene: 6. Germline V lookup: CDR1 GTSNPN, CDR2 SVGIG (reference sequence). The CDR3 sequence is 14 residues long. The CDR3 DNA sequence: TGTGCCTGGAGTGACAGACAGGGATTCTACGAGCAGTACTTC. Translating gives CAWSDRQGFYEQYF.

The rearrangement joins TRBV28 to TRBJ2-1, with TRBD2 identical over 7 bases. J gave up 1 base and V 4 bases, and 7 bases lay outside the gene matches. Germline CDR1 is MDHEN and CDR2 is SYDVKM. CDR3 size: 16 residues. Written as DNA, the CDR3 is TGTGCCAGCAGTTCGCTTGGCGGGAGTTCCTACAATGAGCAGTTCTTC. Its protein product is CASSSLGGSSYNEQFF.

This clone was observed a handful of times. CDR3 sequence reads: CASLPKGGSYWHEQFF. The CDR3 nucleotides are TGTGCCAGCCTCCCGAAGGGAGGGTCCTATTGGCATGAGCAGTTCTTC. This chain joins TRBV19 and TRBJ2-1; TRBD2 matches 7 bases. The trim removed 9 bases at V and 8 bases at J, leaving 19 bases unmatched. The CDR3 is 16 residues long. The germline CDR1 and CDR2 sequences are LNHDA and SQIVND (reference sequence).

The chain is built from TRBV6-5 and TRBJ1-1, with 10 nucleotides matching TRBD1. The CDR3 contains 13 residues. With 6 bases clipped from V and 6 bases from J, the junction kept 4 bases outside the gene matches. CDR1 MNHEY and CDR2 SVGAGI come from the germline V gene. CDR3 sequence reads: CASRSDRGPEAFF. DNA of the CDR3: TGTGCCAGCAGATCCGACAGGGGGCCTGAAGCTTTCTTT.

CDR3 protein: CASSLAPERGLRTDTQYF. Here the CDR3 DNA reads TGTGCCAGCAGCTTAGCCCCGGAGAGGGGGCTACGTACAGATACGCAGTATTTT. The chain has TRBV7-9 and TRBJ2-3, with TRBD1 identical over 7 bases. The CDR3 loop spans 18 amino acids. V lost 0 bases to trimming and J lost 3 bases; unmatched junction nucleotides: 12. From germline, CDR1 is SEHNR and CDR2 FQNEAQ (reference sequence). Full variable domain (outside the CDR3, taken from reference TRBV7-9 and TRBJ2-3): DTGVSQNPRHKITKRGQNVTFRCDPISEHNRLYWYRQTLGQGPEFLTYFQNEAQLEKSRLLSDRFSAERPKGSFSTLEIQRTEQGDSAMYLCASSLAPERGLRTDTQYFGPGTRLTVL.

The J gene is TRBJ2-1, the V gene TRBV5-6; 10 bases fit TRBD2. With 4 bases clipped from V and 4 bases from J, the junction kept 5 bases outside the gene matches. This CDR3 contains 15 residues. The V gene's germline CDR1 is SGHDT and CDR2 YYEEEE. Written as DNA, the CDR3 is TGTGCCAGCAGCCCTGGACTAGCGGAATACAATGAGCAGTTCTTC. Translating gives CASSPGLAEYNEQFF.

The rearrangement joins TRBV2 to TRBJ2-1; possibly TRBD1 for D (5 bases). Germline V lookup: CDR1 SNHLY, CDR2 FYNNEI. The CDR3 contains 13 residues. In DNA, the CDR3 is TGTGCGGAGCCAGGGCAGACGGGCAATGAGCAGTTCTTC. Translating it yields CAEPGQTGNEQFF.

The V and J genes are TRBV11-1 and TRBJ2-7; a weak D match, TRBD1 (6 bases). This CDR3 spans 12 amino acids. The germline V gene has CDR1 SGHAT and CDR2 FQDESV (reference sequence). V was pared by 8 bases and J by 2 bases, with 10 bases between. CDR3 protein: CASAQGPYEQYF. The CDR3 DNA is TGTGCCAGCGCGCAGGGGCCCTACGAGCAGTACTTC.

This chain connects TRBV4-1 to TRBJ2-2; no clear D. Germline values: CDR1 MGHRA, CDR2 YSYEKL. The V end lost 3 bases, the J end lost 6 bases, and 5 bases lay between the germline ends. The CDR3 runs to 12 residues. The CDR3 DNA reads TGCGCCAGCAGCCAGGTGTCCGGGGAGCTGTTTTTT. This translates into CASSQVSGELFF.

The V call is TRBV25-1, the J call TRBJ1-4, with D unresolved. Between the trimmed V and J ends, which lost 2 bases and 8 bases, there was a span of 9 bases. CDR3 length equals 13 residues. Germline assignment: CDR1 MGHDK and CDR2 SYGVNS. DNA for the CDR3: TGTGCCAGCAGTGAAATGTTAGACGAAAAACTGTTTTTT. Translation gives CASSEMLDEKLFF.

This clone was observed a few times. The chain links TRBV11-2 to TRBJ2-7; D is ambiguous. V gave up 1 base and J gave up 0 bases, with 10 bases separating them. This CDR3 contains 15 residues. CDR1 and CDR2 from the germline V gene are SGHAT and FQNNGV. CDR3 DNA sequence: TGTGCCAGCAGCTTAGGGCAGGCGGACTCCTACGAGCAGTACTTC. It yields the protein CASSLGQADSYEQYF.

This clone has more than one count but fewer than ten. V and J are TRBV4-3 and TRBJ2-5; 7 positions agree with TRBD2. The junction had 5 bases not matched to a gene; V was cut back by 0 bases and J by 4 bases. The V gene's germline CDR1 is LGHNA and CDR2 YSLEER. The CDR3 loop spans 15 amino acids. CDR3 amino acids: CASSQDTGGLETQYF. The CDR3 region has the DNA TGCGCCAGCAGCCAAGATACGGGGGGATTAGAGACCCAGTACTTC.

The chain has TRBV23-1 and TRBJ2-7, with D unresolved. TRBV23-1 is flagged as an ORF with uncertain function. CDR3 size: 14 residues. Between the trimmed V and J ends, which lost 0 bases and 2 bases, there was a span of 8 bases. In DNA, the CDR3 is TGCGCCAGCAGTCAATCTCCCGGACCCTACGAGCAGTACTTC. This encodes CASSQSPGPYEQYF.

V usage is TRBV5-1 and J usage is TRBJ2-7; tentatively, D is TRBD1 (5 bases). V lost 3 bases and J lost 5, with 27 bases in between. The germline V gene encodes CDR1 SGHRS and CDR2 YFSETQ. The length of the CDR3 is 18 residues. CDR3 sequence reads: CASSSNNLPAGLGHEQYF. CDR3 sequence (DNA): TGCGCCAGCAGCTCAAACAACCTTCCAGCAGGGCTCGGCCACGAGCAGTACTTC.

This chain uses TRBV11-2 with TRBJ2-1, with 8 bases identical to TRBD2. This CDR3 is 16 amino acids long. V shed 6 bases, J shed 2 bases, and the junction held 9 bases outside the gene matches. CDR1 is SGHAT, CDR2 FQNNGV, per germline. The CDR3 loop reads CASRPSGSPTYNEQFF. CDR3 DNA sequence: TGTGCCAGCAGACCAAGCGGGAGCCCCACCTACAATGAGCAGTTCTTC.